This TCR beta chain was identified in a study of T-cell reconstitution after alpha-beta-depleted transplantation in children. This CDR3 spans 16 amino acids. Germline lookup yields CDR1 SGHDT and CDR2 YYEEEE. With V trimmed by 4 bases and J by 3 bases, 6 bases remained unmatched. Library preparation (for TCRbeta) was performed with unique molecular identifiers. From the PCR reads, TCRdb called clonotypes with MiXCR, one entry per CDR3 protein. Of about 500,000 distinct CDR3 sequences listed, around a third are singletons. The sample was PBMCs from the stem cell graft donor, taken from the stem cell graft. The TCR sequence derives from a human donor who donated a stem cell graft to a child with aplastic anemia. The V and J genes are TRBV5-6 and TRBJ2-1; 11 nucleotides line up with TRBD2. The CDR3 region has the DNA TGTGCCAGCAGCACGTTACTAGCGGGAGACTACAATGAGCAGTTCTTC. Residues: CASSTLLAGDYNEQFF.